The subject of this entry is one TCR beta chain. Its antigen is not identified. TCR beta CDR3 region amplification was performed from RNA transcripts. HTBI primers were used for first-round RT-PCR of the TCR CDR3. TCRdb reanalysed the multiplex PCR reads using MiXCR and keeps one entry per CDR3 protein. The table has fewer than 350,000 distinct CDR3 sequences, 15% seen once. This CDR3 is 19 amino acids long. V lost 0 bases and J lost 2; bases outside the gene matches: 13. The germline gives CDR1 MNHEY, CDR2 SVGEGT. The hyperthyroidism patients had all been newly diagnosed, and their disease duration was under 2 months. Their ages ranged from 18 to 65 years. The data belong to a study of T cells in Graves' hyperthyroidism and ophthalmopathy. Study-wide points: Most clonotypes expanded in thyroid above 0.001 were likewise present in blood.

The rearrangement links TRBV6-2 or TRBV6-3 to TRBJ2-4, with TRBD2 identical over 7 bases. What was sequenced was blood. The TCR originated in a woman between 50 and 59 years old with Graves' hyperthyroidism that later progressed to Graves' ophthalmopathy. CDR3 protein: CASSYSTVGLGGTKNIQYF. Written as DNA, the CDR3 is TGTGCCAGCAGTTACTCAACAGTGGGCCTGGGGGGGACCAAAAACATTCAGTACTTC.